The 19 T cell receptor beta chains presented below share a single source sample, sequenced in a study of blood T cell repertoires in COVID-19. Some clones are missing from TCRdb's copy, which holds only in-frame ones; the method was immunoSEQ multiplex PCR. The sample has 120,000 to 150,000 clones, almost 80% seen once. Sequenced input: peripheral blood. These receptors were collected from a man aged 45 to 65 with active or convalescent COVID-19.

DNA of the CDR3: TGCAGCGTTGGATCAGGGGAAAAACTGTTTTTT. This encodes CSVGSGEKLFF. This chain connects TRBV29-1 to TRBJ1-4; weak D call: TRBD1 (5 bases). This CDR3 is built from 11 residues. V was clipped by 4 bases and J by 8 bases, with 8 bases between them. The germline V gene has CDR1 SQVTM and CDR2 ANQGSEA.

This clone occurred a few times. Its ends do not fully match the called genes, so a read error is possible. This chain uses TRBV7-2 with TRBJ1-6; the D gene is possibly TRBD1 (6 bases). From germline, CDR1 is SGHTA and CDR2 FQGNSA. The CDR3 consists of 15 residues. The CDR3 loop reads CASSLSQGYSSPLHF. The CDR3 bases are TGTGCCAGCAGCTTAAGTCAGGGGTATAGTTCACCCCTCCACTTT.

V and J are TRBV5-4 and TRBJ2-1, with 11 bases that match TRBD1. This CDR3 region has 16 residues. V was clipped by 1 base and J by 8 bases; unmatched bases: 8. In germline, CDR1 is SGHNT, CDR2 YYREEE (reference sequence). CDR3 amino acids: CASSLYRTGGKDEQFF. The CDR3, as DNA: TGTGCCAGCAGCTTGTACCGGACAGGGGGCAAGGATGAGCAGTTCTTC.

In its sample, this clone was seen a few times. The rearrangement uses TRBV27 and TRBJ2-3, with 12 bases fitting TRBD2. V lost 5 bases to trimming and J lost 5 bases; unmatched junction nucleotides: 5. This CDR3 contains 15 residues. Germline V gene sequence: CDR1 MNHEY, CDR2 SMNVEV (reference sequence). The DNA of the CDR3 is TGTGCCAGCAGTCTGACTAGCGGGAGACAAGATACGCAGTATTTT. Its protein product is CASSLTSGRQDTQYF.

V is TRBV7-3 and J is TRBJ1-1, with D perhaps matching TRBD1 (6 bases). Germline lookup yields CDR1 SGHTA and CDR2 FQGTGA. Trimming removed 2 bases from V and 1 base from J, with 11 bases in between. The CDR3 runs to 15 residues. CDR3 sequence reads: CASSLQGFTNTEAFF. The CDR3 DNA follows: TGTGCCAGCAGCTTACAGGGGTTTACGAACACTGAAGCTTTCTTT. The whole variable domain, filled in from reference TRBV7-3 and TRBJ1-1, reads GAGVSQTPSNKVTEKGKYVELRCDPISGHTALYWYRQSLGQGPEFLIYFQGTGAADDSGLPNDRFFAVRPEGSVSTLKIQRTERGDSAVYLCASSLQGFTNTEAFFGQGTRLTVV.

This clone was recorded only once. CDR3 sequence (DNA): TGCAGCGTCGTGACAGTAAACACCGGGGAGCTGTTTTTT. Its translation is CSVVTVNTGELFF. The chain links TRBV29-1 to TRBJ2-2; TRBD1 is a possible D gene (5 bases). Germline V gene lookup returns CDR1 SQVTM and CDR2 ANQGSEA. CDR3 length: 13 amino acids. Trimming cost V 6 bases and J 2 bases, with 10 bases left between them.

This clone was recorded a few times. The chain couples TRBV15 to TRBJ2-4, with 15 bases fitting TRBD2. J lost 8 bases, V lost 5 bases, and 7 bases had no gene match. Germline V gives CDR1 LNHNV, CDR2 YYDKDF (reference sequence). The CDR3 runs to 16 residues. CDR3 nucleotides: TGTGCCACCAGCGGGACTAGCGGGAGGCCCGGGGACATTCAGTACTTC. This codes for CATSGTSGRPGDIQYF.

The V gene is TRBV5-1, the J gene TRBJ1-2; 7 bases are shared with TRBD1. The CDR3 is 18 residues long. Germline CDR1 is SGHRS and CDR2 is YFSETQ. V shed 2 bases, J shed 0 bases, and the junction held 13 bases outside the gene matches. In nucleotides, the CDR3 is TGCGCCAGCAGCTTAGTACCAATAGGGACAGCAGCTAACTATGGCTACACCTTC. Amino acids: CASSLVPIGTAANYGYTF.

The chain uses TRBV7-2 and TRBJ1-2, with 7 bases identical to TRBD1. J lost 6 bases, V lost 5 bases, and 9 bases had no gene match. Germline V gene sequence: CDR1 SGHTA, CDR2 FQGNSA. This CDR3 contains 14 residues. CDR3: CASSLTGVVDGYTF. The CDR3 DNA reads TGTGCCAGCAGCCTTACAGGGGTTGTCGATGGCTACACCTTC.

The chain links TRBV23-1 to TRBJ2-3; TRBD1 agrees at 7 bases. TRBV23-1 carries the ORF label, with uncertain function. The CDR3 extends over 19 amino acids. The J segment lost 0 bases and the V segment lost 0 bases, leaving 12 bases of the junction unmatched. This CDR3 is CASSQSEEWDSKSTDTQYF. Written as DNA, the CDR3 is TGCGCCAGCAGTCAATCGGAGGAATGGGACAGCAAAAGCACAGATACGCAGTATTTT.

V and J are TRBV7-6 and TRBJ2-7; 8 positions match TRBD2. CDR1 is SGHVS, CDR2 FNYEAQ, per germline. With 5 bases clipped from V and 4 bases from J, the junction kept 10 bases outside the gene matches. CDR3 size: 15 residues. This CDR3 is CASSPGGEGRYEQYF. Here the CDR3 DNA reads TGTGCCAGCAGCCCGGGAGGGGAGGGCCGTTACGAGCAGTACTTC.

CDR3 loop: CASSQGVGRVNEKLFF. The DNA of the CDR3 is TGCGCCAGCAGCCAAGGGGTGGGCAGGGTTAATGAAAAACTGTTTTTT. This chain connects TRBV4-1 to TRBJ1-4, with D possibly matching TRBD1 (5 bases). V was trimmed by 1 base and J by 4 bases, leaving 13 bases between them. The CDR3 runs 16 residues. Germline V gene sequence: CDR1 MGHRA, CDR2 YSYEKL.

The chain combines TRBV19 with TRBJ2-7; D might be TRBD2 (6 bases). The germline CDR1 and CDR2 sequences are LNHDA and SQIVND (reference sequence). Trimming removed 0 bases from V and 1 base from J, with 16 bases in between. The CDR3 is 17 amino acids. The CDR3 protein is CASSIDIGGTVSYEQYF. The CDR3 coding sequence is TGTGCCAGTAGTATAGATATTGGCGGGACCGTTTCCTACGAGCAGTACTTC.

V gene TRBV28 combines with J gene TRBJ2-1; 7 bases fit TRBD1. Unmatched junction bases numbered 8, after V lost 6 bases and J lost 15 bases. The CDR3 runs to 11 residues. Germline V gene lookup returns CDR1 MDHEN and CDR2 SYDVKM. The CDR3: CASRLGQRTFF. The CDR3 DNA is TGTGCCAGCAGGCTGGGACAGCGTACGTTCTTC. The variable domain in full, with the rest retrieved from reference TRBV28 and TRBJ2-1, is DVKVTQSSRYLVKRTGEKVFLECVQDMDHENMFWYRQDPGLGLRLIYFSYDVKMKEKGDIPEGYSVSREKKERFSLILESASTNQTSMYLCASRLGQRTFFGPGTRLTVL.

The chain recombines TRBV28 with TRBJ1-5; D is ambiguous. Germline CDR1 MDHEN, CDR2 SYDVKM. The V and J ends lost 6 bases and 5 bases respectively, with 8 bases between them. The CDR3 has 12 residues. The CDR3 protein is CASREGDQPQHF. The CDR3 DNA is TGTGCCAGCAGGGAGGGAGATCAGCCCCAGCATTTT. The full variable domain, with the rest looked up from reference TRBV28 and TRBJ1-5, is DVKVTQSSRYLVKRTGEKVFLECVQDMDHENMFWYRQDPGLGLRLIYFSYDVKMKEKGDIPEGYSVSREKKERFSLILESASTNQTSMYLCASREGDQPQHFGDGTRLSIL.

The J gene is TRBJ1-4, the V gene TRBV9, with 7 bases identical to TRBD1. From germline, CDR1 is SGDLS and CDR2 YYNGEE. The V gene end was trimmed by 4 bases and the J gene end by 2 bases; junction bases not matched to a gene: 8. This CDR3 region has 16 residues. The CDR3 DNA reads as TGTGCCAGCAGCCCCCGACGACAGGGTACTAATGAAAAACTGTTTTTT. It translates to CASSPRRQGTNEKLFF.

J is TRBJ1-5 and V is TRBV18; 7 bases line up with TRBD1. Losses at the gene ends were 4 bases for V and 4 bases for J; bases not matched to a gene: 7. From germline, CDR1 is KGHSH and CDR2 LQKENI. This CDR3 has 15 amino acids. CDR3 bases: TGTGCCAGCTCACTAATGACAGGGTTAAATCAGCCCCAGCATTTT. Its protein product is CASSLMTGLNQPQHF.

This clone showed up just a few times. The chain combines TRBV5-1 with TRBJ2-1; the D is unclear. The CDR3 length is 15 residues. Germline CDR1 and CDR2: SGHRS and YFSETQ. Trimming shortened V by 4 bases and J by 4 bases, and 15 bases separated the two germline ends. This chain's CDR3 is CASSLGFMAYNEQFF. Here the CDR3 DNA reads TGCGCCAGCAGCCTAGGTTTTATGGCGTACAATGAGCAGTTCTTC.

The chain recombines TRBV6-5 with TRBJ1-2; tentative D call: TRBD1 (6 bases). This CDR3 has 14 amino acids. Between the trimmed V and J ends, which lost 7 bases and 8 bases, there was a span of 20 bases. The germline V gene has CDR1 MNHEY and CDR2 SVGAGI. The CDR3, as DNA: TGTGCCAGCAAGGGGGACCTAACCAGGGCGGGCTACACCTTC. It specifies CASKGDLTRAGYTF.